Listed below are T cell receptor beta chains from one sample, sequenced in a study of blood T cells in healthy people across ages. One entry per CDR3 protein results from TCRdb running MiXCR on the 5' RACE reads. The top ten clones hold roughly 31% of a sample with about 680,000 distinct CDR3 sequences, approximately 50% of them seen once. The source material was blood. These receptors all come from an older woman in good health. The CDR3 runs from the conserved cysteine through the conserved F or W. A D gene is named only where the DNA matches it firmly. Size is stated for part of the rows, as once, few or many counts, or as a class when the clone is expanded.

j_gene,abundance,v_gene,d_gene,CDR3aa,CDR3nt
TRBJ1-2,.,TRBV20-1,TRBD1,CSAVGTVWDYTF,TGCAGTGCCGTTGGGACAGTTTGGGACTACACCTTC
TRBJ2-3,.,TRBV5-1,TRBD2,CASSGAGGLDTQYF,TGCGCCAGCAGCGGAGCGGGAGGATTAGATACGCAGTATTTT
TRBJ2-3,.,TRBV29-1,TRBD2,CSVEVAGSDTQYF,TGCAGCGTTGAAGTAGCGGGGAGTGATACGCAGTATTTT
TRBJ2-2,.,TRBV7-2,.,CASSLTRQAVNTGELFF,TGTGCCAGCAGCTTAACCAGACAGGCGGTGAACACCGGGGAGCTGTTTTTT
TRBJ2-7,few,TRBV20-1,.,CSARTDSYEQYF,TGCAGTGCTAGGACAGACTCCTACGAGCAGTACTTC
TRBJ1-4,.,TRBV2,.,CASWGPGARGATNEKLFF,TGTGCCAGCTGGGGACCGGGGGCGAGGGGGGCAACTAATGAAAAACTGTTTTTT
TRBJ2-2,.,TRBV7-3,TRBD2,CASSLNPGGPVGELFF,TGTGCCAGCAGCTTAAATCCGGGAGGGCCGGTCGGGGAGCTGTTTTTT
TRBJ2-1,few,TRBV27,.,CASSLGPNAYNEQFF,TGTGCCAGCAGTTTGGGACCGAACGCCTACAATGAGCAGTTCTTC
TRBJ2-2,.,TRBV4-3,TRBD2,CASSRGDLAGANTGELFF,TGCGCCAGCAGCCGAGGGGACTTGGCGGGAGCGAACACCGGGGAGCTGTTTTTT
TRBJ1-3,.,TRBV5-8,TRBD1,CASRTRQGYGNTIYF,TGTGCCAGCAGAACCCGACAGGGCTATGGAAACACCATATATTTT
TRBJ2-7,few,TRBV27,.,CARLGGPSSYEQYF,TGTGCCAGGCTGGGGGGGCCCAGCTCCTACGAGCAGTACTTC
TRBJ2-7,.,TRBV5-5,.,CASSRTARGSGEQYF,TGTGCCAGCAGCAGGACGGCCCGAGGGAGCGGTGAGCAGTACTTC
TRBJ2-3,many,TRBV20-1,TRBD2,CSAKTGTSFISTDTQYF,TGCAGTGCCAAAACCGGGACTAGTTTTATAAGCACAGATACGCAGTATTTT
TRBJ2-5,few,TRBV28,TRBD1,CASSRDRGRSETQYF,TGTGCCAGCAGCAGAGACAGGGGGCGGTCAGAGACCCAGTACTTC
TRBJ2-7,.,TRBV6-2/TRBV6-3,.,CASRPSEASPLLDCEQYF,TGTGCCAGCAGACCCAGCGAAGCGTCACCTTTGCTAGACTGCGAGCAGTACTTC
TRBJ1-1,.,TRBV14,.,CASSQSGIEAFF,TGTGCCAGCAGCCAAAGCGGAATTGAAGCTTTCTTT
TRBJ2-1,few,TRBV24-1,TRBD2,CATSDPSTSGGPLGTNEQFF,TGTGCCACCAGTGACCCCTCGACTAGCGGGGGACCTCTTGGTACCAATGAGCAGTTCTTC
TRBJ2-7,.,TRBV29-1,TRBD1,CSVGDRSSYEQYF,TGCAGCGTTGGGGACAGGAGCTCCTACGAGCAGTACTTC
TRBJ1-6,.,TRBV7-2,TRBD1,CASSSDRVRSPLHF,TGTGCCAGCAGCTCTGACAGGGTTAGATCACCCCTCCACTTT
TRBJ2-7,.,TRBV4-2,.,CASSQPQGEGNEQYF,TGTGCCAGCAGCCAGCCGCAGGGGGAGGGCAACGAGCAGTACTTC
TRBJ2-1,.,TRBV2,.,CASSEEVGSEQFF,TGTGCCAGCAGTGAAGAAGTAGGGAGTGAGCAGTTCTTC
TRBJ2-3,.,TRBV11-1,.,CASSLADGTDTQYF,TGTGCCAGCAGCTTAGCAGACGGAACAGATACGCAGTATTTT
TRBJ2-5,.,TRBV4-2,TRBD2,CASSQFYREAETQYF,TGTGCCAGCAGCCAATTCTACCGGGAGGCCGAGACCCAGTACTTC
TRBJ2-5,.,TRBV20-1,.,CSAEIQETQYF,TGCAGTGCCGAGATACAAGAGACCCAGTACTTC